This TCR beta chain was recovered during a study of blood T cell repertoires in COVID-19. Study summary: Sources were T cells, B-cell-depleted T cells, or PBMCs; the material itself was cDNA or gDNA.

Repertoires were generated with immunoSEQ multiplex PCR, while TCRdb's copy carries only in-frame clones and drops some. The data contain about 250,000 clones, around 86% of them singletons. A note on this clone: The same CDR3 also results from other DNA sequences found in this sample.

After removal of 6 bases from V and 5 bases from J, the junction contained 5 bases not matched to a gene. Germline CDR1 SGHTA, CDR2 FQGNSA. This CDR3 has 14 residues. Sample: peripheral blood. This sequence was found in an elderly woman with COVID-19, enrolled during active disease. This rearrangement joins TRBV7-2 to TRBJ1-5, with 9 positions matching TRBD1. In DNA, the CDR3 is TGTGCCAGCAGTACACAGGGGGCGTATCAGCCCCAGCATTTT. It yields the protein CASSTQGAYQPQHF.